Below, one TCR beta chain is given with its context. Total RNA amounting to around 540 ng was the source from which TCR beta cDNA was made with a constant-region primer. Modified slightly, ARM-PCR produced TCR beta libraries over three nested multiplex PCR rounds. TCRdb itself ran the multiplex PCR reads through MiXCR, one entry per CDR3 protein. In the table there are roughly 100,000 distinct CDR3 sequences, about 70% of which are singletons. The data belong to a study of tumor-infiltrating lymphocytes in primary liver carcinoma. The tissue used was unsorted bulk material of roughly 17-31 mg. RNA and DNA were co-extracted from it with the AllPrep DNA/RNA mini kit. The sequence derives from a woman aged 55-70 years with primary liver carcinoma and hepatitis B virus infection. Sequenced material: liver tumor tissue from sampling region 5. Stated subset: tumor region T5, tumor centre.

The CDR3 region is CSAEHGGTSPLHF. In DNA, the CDR3 is TGCAGCGCCGAACATGGTGGGACTTCACCCCTCCACTTT. This rearrangement joins TRBV29-1 to TRBJ1-6; TRBD1 is a possible D gene (5 bases). Germline V CDR1 and CDR2: SQVTM, ANQGSEA. Trimming removed 7 bases at V and 9 bases at J, with 16 bases between. The CDR3 is 13 residues long.